The clone carrying this T cell receptor (beta chain) has more than one count but fewer than ten. This may stem from a read error, because a much larger clone lies one nucleotide away. The library protocol tagged each TCR cDNA with a unique molecular identifier. Via MiXCR, TCRdb re-called the 5' RACE reads, giving one row per CDR3 protein. The repertoire holds about 19,000 distinct CDR3 sequences, with over 8% as singletons. The CDR3 loop spans 15 amino acids. The sample originates from a study of spatial heterogeneity in lung cancer. Study summary: Within raw reads, each unique TCR and UMI combination appeared on average more than ten times.

Sample time point: blood at routine non-recurrence follow-up after resection. Sequencing covered unsorted whole RNA taken from tumor, nontumor lung or frozen PBMC. Sequencing used PBMCs, obtained at follow-up. The TCR sequence derives from a female donor with early-stage non-small cell lung cancer. This chain uses TRBV23-1 with TRBJ2-7; D is perhaps TRBD2 (6 bases). TRBV23-1 is an open reading frame whose function is uncertain. DNA of the CDR3: TGCACCAGCAGTCAATGGGGGGTTTGGAACTACGAGCAGTACTTC. Encoded protein: CTSSQWGVWNYEQYF.